Listed below are T cell receptor beta chains from one sample, sequenced in a study of technical replicates of blood from a few donors. The table came from immunoSEQ multiplex PCR; TCRdb's copy has only in-frame clones and leaves some out. The sample shows around 70,000 clones, around 97% of them seen only once. The specimen was T cells isolated from PBMCs. The receptors shown here come from a human donor in good health. CDR3s include the opening cysteine and the closing phenylalanine or tryptophan. The D gene is left open where the match is weak. A clone size is listed for some rows: how often the clone was seen (once, few, many), or a class if it is expanded.

J | size | V | D | CDR3 | DNA
TRBJ1-1 | - | TRBV5-1 | - | CASRSTANTEAFF | TGCGCCAGCAGGTCCACAGCGAACACTGAAGCTTTCTTT
TRBJ2-5 | once | TRBV11-2 | TRBD2 | CASSAGTSGRAQTQYF | TGTGCCAGCAGCGCCGGGACTAGCGGGAGGGCACAGACCCAGTACTTC
TRBJ1-1 | - | TRBV14 | TRBD1 | CASSQQGARNTEAFF | TGTGCCAGCAGCCAACAGGGGGCGAGGAACACTGAAGCTTTCTTT
TRBJ2-1 | - | TRBV6-4 | TRBD2 | CASSDFAGGENEQFF | TGTGCCAGCAGTGACTTTGCGGGAGGGGAGAATGAGCAGTTCTTC
TRBJ2-7 | - | TRBV27 | TRBD1 | CASSRPGTGAYEQYF | TGTGCCAGCAGCCGCCCCGGGACAGGGGCCTACGAGCAGTACTTC
TRBJ2-2 | - | TRBV7-2 | TRBD2 | CASSLVPRGGGELFF | TGTGCCAGCAGCTTGGTGCCTCGGGGGGGCGGGGAGCTGTTTTTT
TRBJ2-7 | - | TRBV6-5 | - | CASRWGGYEQYF | TGTGCCAGCAGATGGGGCGGCTACGAGCAGTACTTC
TRBJ2-7 | - | TRBV4-1 | - | CASSQEVGLTYYEQYF | TGCGCCAGCAGCCAAGAGGTCGGACTGACCTACTACGAGCAGTACTTC
TRBJ2-1 | - | TRBV13 | TRBD2 | CASSHSLTSPNEQFF | TGTGCCAGCAGTCATTCTTTGACTAGCCCCAATGAGCAGTTCTTC
TRBJ2-2 | - | TRBV19 | TRBD1 | CASSIRGGGNGELFF | TGTGCCAGTAGTATTAGAGGGGGCGGAAACGGGGAGCTGTTTTTT
TRBJ1-1 | - | TRBV18 | - | CASSPTFAGEAFF | TGTGCCAGCTCACCTACCTTCGCCGGTGAAGCTTTCTTT
TRBJ2-3 | - | TRBV9 | - | CASSALTDTQYF | TGTGCCAGCAGCGCCTTAACAGATACGCAGTATTTT
TRBJ1-2 | - | TRBV11-2 | TRBD1 | CASSLVRDSHGYTF | TGTGCCAGCAGCTTAGTGCGGGACAGCCATGGCTACACCTTC
TRBJ2-5 | - | TRBV19 | TRBD1 | CASSIRTGFQETQYF | TGTGCCAGTAGTATCAGGACAGGATTCCAAGAGACCCAGTACTTC
TRBJ1-4 | - | TRBV2 | - | CASSTLDRVEFEKLFF | TGTGCCAGCAGTACTTTAGACCGGGTGGAATTCGAAAAACTGTTTTTT
TRBJ1-1 | once | TRBV6-1 | - | CASRITSMNTEAFF | TGTGCCAGCAGGATTACTAGTATGAACACTGAAGCTTTCTTT
TRBJ2-1 | - | TRBV4-1 | - | CASSQDRNEQFF | TGCGCCAGCAGCCAAGATCGCAATGAGCAGTTCTTC
TRBJ1-1 | - | TRBV30 | - | CAWSSRGNTEAFF | TGTGCCTGGAGTAGCAGGGGGAACACTGAAGCTTTCTTT
TRBJ1-1 | - | TRBV7-9 | - | CASRQMGATEAFF | TGTGCCAGCAGACAAATGGGGGCCACTGAAGCTTTCTTT
TRBJ2-1 | - | TRBV7-3 | TRBD2 | CASRQLAGGDNEQFF | TGTGCCAGCAGACAACTAGCGGGGGGGGACAATGAGCAGTTCTTC
TRBJ2-7 | few | TRBV27 | - | CASSSPLNYEQYF | TGTGCCAGCAGTTCCCCACTAAACTACGAGCAGTACTTC
TRBJ2-7 | - | TRBV7-6 | - | CASSLPPGSSYEQYF | TGTGCCAGCAGCTTACCCCCAGGAAGCTCCTACGAGCAGTACTTC
TRBJ2-5 | - | TRBV19 | - | CASSERGGLIEETQYF | TGTGCCAGTAGTGAGAGGGGGGGCCTAATCGAGGAGACCCAGTACTTC
TRBJ2-7 | - | TRBV30 | - | CAWSVTGGTYEQYF | TGTGCCTGGAGTGTAACGGGGGGCACCTACGAGCAGTACTTC
TRBJ2-1 | - | TRBV7-9 | TRBD2 | CASSYPPGLAGDNEQFF | TGTGCCAGCAGCTACCCCCCGGGACTAGCGGGGGACAATGAGCAGTTCTTC
TRBJ2-7 | - | TRBV4-1 | TRBD2 | CASSHALTSGLSYEQYF | TGCGCCAGCAGCCACGCCCTAACTAGCGGACTTTCCTACGAGCAGTACTTC
TRBJ2-7 | - | TRBV10-1 | - | CASSVHLSYEQYF | TGCGCCAGCAGTGTCCACTTGAGCTACGAGCAGTACTTC
TRBJ2-7 | - | TRBV7-9 | - | CASSLVPSEFYEQYF | TGTGCCAGCAGCTTAGTACCCTCAGAATTTTACGAGCAGTACTTC
TRBJ2-7 | - | TRBV4-1 | TRBD2 | CASSQPTSGRAYEQYF | TGCGCCAGCAGCCAACCTACGAGCGGGAGAGCATACGAGCAGTACTTC
TRBJ1-2 | once | TRBV29-1 | TRBD1 | CSVLSPGQNYGYTF | TGCAGCGTTCTATCCCCGGGACAGAACTATGGCTACACCTTC
TRBJ2-7 | - | TRBV29-1 | TRBD1 | CSAETGTAYEQYF | TGCAGCGCGGAGACAGGGACCGCCTACGAGCAGTACTTC
TRBJ2-3 | - | TRBV6-5 | - | CASSFREGSDTQYF | TGTGCCAGCAGTTTCAGGGAAGGGTCAGATACGCAGTATTTT
TRBJ2-7 | - | TRBV6-1 | - | CASRPRGSSYEQYF | TGTGCCAGCAGACCCAGGGGAAGCTCCTACGAGCAGTACTTC
TRBJ2-7 | - | TRBV6-6 | - | CASSHQPTGVTYEQYF | TGTGCCAGCAGTCACCAACCCACGGGAGTAACCTACGAGCAGTACTTC
TRBJ1-1 | - | TRBV30 | - | CAWRFGRHTTWFF | TGTGCCTGGAGATTTGGCCGACACACGACATGGTTCTTT
TRBJ2-1 | once | TRBV7-2 | - | CASSLRFPHPRRNNEQFF | TGTGCCAGCAGCCTTAGGTTCCCCCACCCCCGGAGAAACAATGAGCAGTTCTTC